This TCR beta chain was identified in a study of T cells in Graves' hyperthyroidism and ophthalmopathy. After removal of 5 bases from V and 7 bases from J, the junction contained 6 bases not matched to a gene. This CDR3 is built from 14 residues. CDR1 and CDR2 from the germline V gene are SGHRS and YFSETQ. RNA transcripts provided the source from which TCR beta CDR3 regions were amplified. Primed by the HTBI set, a first-round RT-PCR was run on the TCR CDR3. One entry per CDR3 protein results from TCRdb running MiXCR on the multiplex PCR reads. The table lists 45,000 or so distinct CDR3 sequences, around 45% of them singletons. Broader study findings: In the blood, most expanded thyroid clonotypes above 0.001 appeared as well.

These patients, aged 18 to 65, had recently diagnosed hyperthyroidism lasting under 2 months. A word on this clonotype: The antigen is unknown.

The gene calls are TRBV5-1 and TRBJ2-2; 9 bases are shared with TRBD1. The specimen was peripheral blood or thyroid tissue (not recorded which). The receptor comes from a woman between 45 and 60 years old with Graves' hyperthyroidism. DNA of the CDR3: TGCGCCAGCAGTAAGGGACAGGGAAGCGGGGAGCTGTTTTTT. Its protein product is CASSKGQGSGELFF.